This T cell receptor beta chain was found in a study of blood T cell repertoires in COVID-19. Method: immunoSEQ multiplex PCR; TCRdb's copy keeps in-frame clones and lacks some. Here the sample spans 250,000 or so clones, roughly 88% being singletons. The germline gives CDR1 SGHTA, CDR2 FQGTGA. V lost 4 bases and J lost 0; bases outside the gene matches: 4. This CDR3 contains 16 residues. The clonotype comes from a middle-aged woman who had been exposed to COVID-19. Sequences were obtained from PBMCs or T cells enriched from blood (not recorded which). The chain recombines TRBV7-3 with TRBJ2-1, with 9 positions matching TRBD2. The CDR3 bases are TGTGCCAGCAGCTCGGAGCGGGGGGCCTCCTACAATGAGCAGTTCTTC. This sequence encodes CASSSERGASYNEQFF. The entire variable domain, with the rest obtained from reference TRBV7-3 and TRBJ2-1, is as follows: GAGVSQTPSNKVTEKGKYVELRCDPISGHTALYWYRQSLGQGPEFLIYFQGTGAADDSGLPNDRFFAVRPEGSVSTLKIQRTERGDSAVYLCASSSERGASYNEQFFGPGTRLTVL.